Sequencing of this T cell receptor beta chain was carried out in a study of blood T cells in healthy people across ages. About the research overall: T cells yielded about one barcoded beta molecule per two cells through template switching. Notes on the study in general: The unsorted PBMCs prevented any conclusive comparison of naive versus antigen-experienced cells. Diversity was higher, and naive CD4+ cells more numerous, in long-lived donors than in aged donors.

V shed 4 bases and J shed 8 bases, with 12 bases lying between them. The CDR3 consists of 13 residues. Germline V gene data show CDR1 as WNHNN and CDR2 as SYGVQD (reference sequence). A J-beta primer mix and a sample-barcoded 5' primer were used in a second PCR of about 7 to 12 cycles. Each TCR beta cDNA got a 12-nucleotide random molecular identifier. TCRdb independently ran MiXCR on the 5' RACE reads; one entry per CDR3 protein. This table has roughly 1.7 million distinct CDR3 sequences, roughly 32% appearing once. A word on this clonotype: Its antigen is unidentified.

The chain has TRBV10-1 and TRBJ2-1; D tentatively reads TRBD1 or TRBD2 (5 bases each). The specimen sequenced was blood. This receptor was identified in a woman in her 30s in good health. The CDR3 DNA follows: TGCGCCAGCAGTGTAGCCGAGGGGTATGAGCAGTTCTTC. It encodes CASSVAEGYEQFF.